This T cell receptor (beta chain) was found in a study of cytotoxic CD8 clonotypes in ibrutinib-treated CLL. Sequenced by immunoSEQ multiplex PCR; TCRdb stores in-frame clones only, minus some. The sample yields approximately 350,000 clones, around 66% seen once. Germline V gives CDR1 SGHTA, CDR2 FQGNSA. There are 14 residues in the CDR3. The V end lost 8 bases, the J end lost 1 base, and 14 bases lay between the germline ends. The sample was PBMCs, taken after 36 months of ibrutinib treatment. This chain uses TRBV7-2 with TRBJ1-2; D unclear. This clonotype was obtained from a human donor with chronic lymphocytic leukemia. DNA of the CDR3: TGTGCCAGCCCATCCGCGGAATATAACTATGGCTACACCTTC. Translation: CASPSAEYNYGYTF.